The entry that follows covers one T cell receptor beta chain sequence. The CDR3 is made up of 14 amino acids. V lost 5 bases to trimming and J lost 0 bases, with 10 bases between them. Germline CDR1 is LNHDA and CDR2 is SQIVND (reference sequence). Those who participated ranged in age from about 18 to 89 years and resided in 20 to 30 US areas. The entry originates in a study of blood T cell repertoires in COVID-19. Study summary: Acute-phase and convalescent COVID-19 samples originated in the United States, Italy and Spain. T cells, B-cell-depleted T cells, or PBMCs provided the cDNA or gDNA that served as material.

Methods used by the authors: Nucleated cell counts were estimated from reference gene primer amplification. The assay was immunoSEQ multiplex PCR, and TCRdb's table has in-frame clones only and misses some. The V and J calls and clone size are taken from that table; D and trimming were inferred from the DNA. Here the sample spans approximately 250,000 clones, more than 75% being singletons. This chain connects TRBV19 to TRBJ1-1, with D possibly being TRBD1 (5 bases). This TCR was sampled from a woman in her fifties or sixties in a cohort exposed to, infected with or recovered from COVID-19 (not recorded which). Sequencing was carried out using PBMCs or T cells enriched from blood (not recorded which). The DNA for the CDR3 is TGTGCCAGTAGTGGCAGGGCTATGAACACTGAAGCTTTCTTT. Translating it yields CASSGRAMNTEAFF.